Shown below are 20 T cell receptor beta chains from a single sample sequenced in a study of OX40 agonist ivuxolimab in advanced cancers. Using immunoSEQ multiplex PCR, the repertoire was profiled, and TCRdb retains in-frame clones only, with some absent. The sample shows fewer than 100,000 clones, 89% of them seen only once. Sample: CD4+ or CD8+ T cells sorted from blood, taken in a trial of the OX40 agonist ivuxolimab. The receptors were sampled from an adult with an advanced solid tumor such as melanoma, head and neck, liver or kidney cancer.

This sequence joins TRBV5-1 and TRBJ1-3; D is unclear. Per the germline V gene, CDR1 is SGHRS and CDR2 is YFSETQ. The CDR3 is made up of 13 amino acids. V was clipped by 4 bases and J by 4 bases, with 9 bases between them. Written as DNA, the CDR3 is TGCGCCAGCAGCACAGACGGAGGAAACACCATATATTTT. It is translated as CASSTDGGNTIYF.

The chain has TRBV5-1 and TRBJ1-1; D is unclear. With 4 bases removed from V and 4 bases from J, the gap between germline ends came to 11 bases. This CDR3 spans 13 amino acids. Germline V CDR1 and CDR2: SGHRS, YFSETQ. CDR3 protein: CASSLGRRTEAFF. The CDR3, as DNA: TGCGCCAGCAGCCTCGGGAGACGCACTGAAGCTTTCTTT.

This clone occurred once. The chain uses TRBV21-1 and TRBJ2-2. TRBV21-1 is a pseudogene. The CDR3 covers 16 residues. The CDR3 DNA is TGTGCCAGCAGCAAAGCGGGACGGAGAAACACCGGGGAGCTGTTTTTT. It codes for CASSKAGRRNTGELFF.

This clone was found once. The V gene is TRBV5-1, the J gene TRBJ2-3; perhaps TRBD1 as D (6 bases). CDR1 is SGHRS, CDR2 YFSETQ, per germline. V lost 8 bases and J 3 bases, leaving 16 bases between the germline ends. This CDR3 region has 14 residues. The CDR3 here is CASYRDMGTDTQYF. The CDR3 DNA sequence: TGCGCCAGTTACCGGGACATGGGAACAGATACGCAGTATTTT.

Here the CDR3 DNA reads TGTGCCAGCAGTTCTCAGGGGAACACTGAAGCTTTCTTT. Translated, it gives CASSSQGNTEAFF. The chain couples TRBV7-2 to TRBJ1-1; D may be TRBD1 (5 bases). V lost 6 bases and J lost 1, with 9 bases in between. This CDR3 is 13 amino acids long. Per germline, CDR1 SGHTA and CDR2 FQGNSA.

The CDR3 reads CASSTGLGDTQYF. As DNA, the CDR3 is TGTGCCAGCAGCACCGGGCTCGGGGATACGCAGTATTTT. This chain joins TRBV5-4 and TRBJ2-3; the D is unclear. There are 13 residues in the CDR3. The germline gives CDR1 SGHNT, CDR2 YYREEE (reference sequence). The V end was cut by 4 bases, the J end by 6 bases, with 12 bases between.

This clone was recorded only once. J is TRBJ1-1 and V is TRBV6-5; D ambiguous. The V gene's germline CDR1 is MNHEY and CDR2 SVGAGI. The CDR3 is 11 residues long. V was pared by 2 bases and J by 10 bases, with 8 bases between. Here the CDR3 DNA reads TGTGCCAGCAGTTACGGGGAGGCAGCTTTCTTT. Its protein is CASSYGEAAFF.

V usage is TRBV5-6 and J usage is TRBJ1-3, with 8 bases fitting TRBD1. V lost 4 bases and J lost 1; bases outside the gene matches: 10. Germline V gene lookup returns CDR1 SGHDT and CDR2 YYEEEE. This CDR3 region has 17 residues. This CDR3 reads CASSIRDRPFSGNTIYF. Here the CDR3 DNA reads TGTGCCAGCAGCATACGGGACAGGCCTTTTTCTGGAAACACCATATATTTT.

V usage is TRBV23-1 and J usage is TRBJ1-5; D may be TRBD1 (6 bases). TRBV23-1 belongs to the ORF category, with a function that is uncertain. Trimming took off 2 bases at V and 4 bases at J, with 18 bases between the two ends. This CDR3 has 17 residues. The chain's CDR3 is CASSQGRGTSRNQPQHF. The CDR3 coding sequence is TGCGCCAGCAGTCAAGGGCGCGGGACAAGTAGGAATCAGCCCCAGCATTTT.

The rearrangement joins TRBV5-1 to TRBJ1-1, with 8 bases aligning to TRBD1. Trimming at V came to 4 bases and at J to 4 bases, leaving 9 bases not matched to a gene. The CDR3 contains 15 residues. Germline lookup yields CDR1 SGHRS and CDR2 YFSETQ. The CDR3 DNA reads TGCGCCAGCAGCGGGATGACAGGGGACCCCACTGAAGCTTTCTTT. Translated: CASSGMTGDPTEAFF.

This sequence joins TRBV6-1 and TRBJ2-7; tentatively, D is TRBD1 (6 bases). From germline, CDR1 is MNHNS and CDR2 SASEGT. The CDR3 sequence is 17 residues long. With 4 bases removed from V and 2 bases from J, the gap between germline ends came to 21 bases. CDR3 in DNA: TGTGCCAGCAGTGGACCAACCTGGCAGGGGCCCCCCTACGAGCAGTACTTC. As protein: CASSGPTWQGPPYEQYF.

Here the CDR3 DNA reads TGTGCCAGCAGCTCCTCCCCGGGGGTAGCGGGACCTGGGACCAATGAGCAGTTCTTC. Protein product: CASSSSPGVAGPGTNEQFF. This sequence joins TRBV7-9 and TRBJ2-1, with 8 nucleotides matching TRBD2. This CDR3 spans 19 amino acids. Germline loops: CDR1 SEHNR, CDR2 FQNEAQ (reference sequence). J was trimmed by 6 bases and V by 4 bases; bases with no gene match: 20.

This clone was counted between two and nine times. CDR3 bases: TGTGCCAGCAGCTCGGGGGTAGGAAACACCATATATTTT. The encoded protein is CASSSGVGNTIYF. The rearrangement links TRBV9 to TRBJ1-3; a possible D gene is TRBD1 (5 bases). This CDR3 spans 13 amino acids. CDR1 and CDR2 (germline): SGDLS, YYNGEE. Trimming removed 4 bases at V and 4 bases at J, with 9 bases between.

The chain employs TRBV7-9 and TRBJ2-6; D gene ambiguous. The CDR3 runs to 16 residues. Trimming pared 1 base from V and 4 bases from J, leaving 11 bases between. Per germline, CDR1 SEHNR and CDR2 FQNEAQ (reference sequence). The CDR3, as DNA: TGTGCCAGCAGCTTAGTCGTTCCCGGAGGGGCCAACGTCCTGACTTTC. Its protein product is CASSLVVPGGANVLTF. Combining the CDR3 with reference TRBV7-9 and TRBJ2-6 gives the whole variable domain DTGVSQNPRHKITKRGQNVTFRCDPISEHNRLYWYRQTLGQGPEFLTYFQNEAQLEKSRLLSDRFSAERPKGSFSTLEIQRTEQGDSAMYLCASSLVVPGGANVLTFGAGSRLTVL.

J is TRBJ1-4 and V is TRBV2; no firm D call. Trimming took 8 bases from V and 8 from J, leaving 9 bases between them. CDR1 and CDR2 (germline): SNHLY, FYNNEI. This CDR3 has 11 residues. In DNA form, the CDR3 reads TGTGCCAGCGGCGTGGGGGAAAAACTGTTTTTT. It specifies CASGVGEKLFF.

The rearrangement links TRBV19 to TRBJ1-3, with 9 bases aligning to TRBD1. CDR1 and CDR2 (germline): LNHDA, SQIVND (reference sequence). The CDR3 extends over 13 amino acids. J was trimmed by 7 bases and V by 5 bases; bases with no gene match: 3. The CDR3 DNA follows: TGTGCCAGTAGTCACGGACAGGGGAACACCATATATTTT. Its translation: CASSHGQGNTIYF.

This clone was seen a handful of times. The V call is TRBV2, the J call TRBJ1-1; a possible D gene is TRBD1 (5 bases). This CDR3 contains 11 residues. Germline loops: CDR1 SNHLY, CDR2 FYNNEI. Trimming stripped 7 bases from V and 8 bases from J, with 11 bases between. The CDR3 here is CASTPGAEAFF. The CDR3 DNA is TGTGCCAGCACTCCCGGGGCCGAAGCTTTCTTT.

As for this clone: The junction departs from germline at one end; a sequencing error may be responsible. The chain uses TRBV7-7 and TRBJ1-3, with D unclear. CDR1 is SSHAT, CDR2 FNYEAQ, per germline (reference sequence). This CDR3 region has 13 residues. CDR3 bases: TGTGCTAGCAGCGTGGCCTTAGGAAACACCATATATTTT. Its translation: CASSVALGNTIYF.

The genes are TRBV19 and TRBJ2-1; the D gene is possibly TRBD2 (5 bases). Trimming cost V 7 bases and J 3 bases, with 16 bases left between them. CDR1 LNHDA and CDR2 SQIVND come from the germline V gene (reference sequence). The CDR3 runs 15 residues. Here the CDR3 reads CASIPSGGYYNEQFF. The CDR3 DNA reads TGTGCCAGTATTCCCTCGGGCGGGTACTACAATGAGCAGTTCTTC.

The chain is built from TRBV11-2 and TRBJ2-7, with TRBD2 matching 11 bases. This CDR3 comprises 15 residues. The V gene's germline CDR1 is SGHAT and CDR2 FQNNGV. Trimming took 6 bases from V and 0 from J; bases not matched to a gene: 4. The CDR3 nucleotides read TGTGCCAGCAGAATTAGCGGGAGGGCCTCCTACGAGCAGTACTTC. Its translation: CASRISGRASYEQYF.